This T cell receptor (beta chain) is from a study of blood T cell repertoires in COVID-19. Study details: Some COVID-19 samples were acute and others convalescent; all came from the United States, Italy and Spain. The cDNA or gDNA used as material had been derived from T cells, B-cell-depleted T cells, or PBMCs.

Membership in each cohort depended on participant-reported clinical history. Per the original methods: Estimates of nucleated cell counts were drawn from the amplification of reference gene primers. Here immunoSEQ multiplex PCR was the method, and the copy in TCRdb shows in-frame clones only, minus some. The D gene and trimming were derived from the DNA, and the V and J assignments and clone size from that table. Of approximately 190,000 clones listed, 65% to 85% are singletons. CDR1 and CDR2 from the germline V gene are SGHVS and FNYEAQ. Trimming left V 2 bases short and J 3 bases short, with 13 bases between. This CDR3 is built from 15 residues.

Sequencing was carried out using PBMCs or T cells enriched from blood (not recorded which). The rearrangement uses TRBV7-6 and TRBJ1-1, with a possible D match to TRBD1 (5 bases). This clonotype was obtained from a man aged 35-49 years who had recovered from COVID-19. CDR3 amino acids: CASSLMEGLDTEAFF. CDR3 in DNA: TGTGCCAGCAGCTTAATGGAGGGGTTGGACACTGAAGCTTTCTTT.